This is a list of T cell receptor beta chains from one sample in a study of cytomegalovirus exposure and HLA in healthy donors. Sequencing was performed with immunoSEQ multiplex PCR; in TCRdb, only in-frame clones are kept and a portion is missing. The sample consists of approximately 100,000 clones, about 81% of them appearing once. The source material was PBMCs. The receptors shown here come from a middle-aged man in good health and CMV-seronegative. Both conserved end residues are part of each CDR3. D genes are given only for firm matches. Expanded clones get a size class; other rows say once, few or many, or leave the size out.

>TRBJ2-5|.|.|TRBV2
TGTGCCAGCAGGGTGTCACAGGCCGGAGAGACCCAGTACTTC
CASRVSQAGETQYF
>TRBJ2-3|TRBD2|once|TRBV7-8
TGTGCCAGCAGCTTCCAAGCGGGGGGAGCAGATACGCAGTATTTT
CASSFQAGGADTQYF
>TRBJ2-1|.|.|TRBV4-1
TGCGCCAGCAGCCAAGGCGCGAAGAGCTCCTACAATGAGCAGTTCTTC
CASSQGAKSSYNEQFF
>TRBJ2-2|.|.|TRBV5-4
TGTGCCAGCAGCGGTGGGGGCCAGAACACCGGGGAGCTGTTTTTT
CASSGGGQNTGELFF
>TRBJ2-5|.|.|TRBV29-1
TGCAGCGTTGCTCAGCAAGAGACCCAGTACTTC
CSVAQQETQYF
>TRBJ1-1|.|.|TRBV5-6
TGTGCCAGCAGCCGATTTGAGGTGAACACTGAAGCTTTCTTT
CASSRFEVNTEAFF
>TRBJ2-3|TRBD1|once|TRBV10-3
TGTGCCATCAGGCCCGGACAGGGTGGGACAGATACGCAGTATTTT
CAIRPGQGGTDTQYF
>TRBJ1-6|TRBD1|few|TRBV11-2
TGTGCCAGCAGCTTAGTTGCTGGGACAGGAGCTTTACCCCTCCACTTT
CASSLVAGTGALPLHF
>TRBJ2-7|.|.|TRBV5-1
TGCGCCAGCAGTGGTGCGGGCTTGGGCTACGAGCAGTACTTC
CASSGAGLGYEQYF
>TRBJ2-2|.|.|TRBV9
TGTGCCAGCAGCACCCATCAGGGGAACACCGGGGAGCTGTTTTTT
CASSTHQGNTGELFF
>TRBJ2-2|.|few|TRBV5-6
TGTGCCAGCAGCTTTCTGGGGCAAGGGAACACCGGGGAGCTGTTTTTT
CASSFLGQGNTGELFF
>TRBJ2-2|TRBD1|.|TRBV30
TGTGCCTGGAGTAAGGACAGGGGGCTTTGGGAGCTGTTTTTT
CAWSKDRGLWELFF
>TRBJ1-1|.|.|TRBV7-8
TGTGCCAGCAGCCAATATCTGGAGACTGAAGCTTTCTTT
CASSQYLETEAFF
>TRBJ2-7|TRBD1|.|TRBV27
TGTGCCAGCAGTAAGGGACAGGGGGCCGACGAGCAGTACTTC
CASSKGQGADEQYF
>TRBJ1-2|TRBD1|.|TRBV10-3
TGTGCCATCAGTGAGTCGGGACAGGGGTATGGCTATGGCTACACCTTC
CAISESGQGYGYGYTF
>TRBJ2-7|TRBD1|once|TRBV6-6
TGTGCCAGCAGTTCCCGGGACAGGGGCTCCTACGAGCAGTACTTC
CASSSRDRGSYEQYF
>TRBJ2-7|.|.|TRBV2
TGTGCCAGCCAAAGTGGGGGCAGCTCCTACGAGCAGTACTTC
CASQSGGSSYEQYF
>TRBJ2-2|.|.|TRBV11-1
TGTGCCAGCAGCTTCTCTACGGGGGTAGTAACCGGGGAGCTGTTTTTT
CASSFSTGVVTGELFF
>TRBJ2-1|.|.|TRBV19
TGTGCCAGTAGTCGGGTGGGGGACAGCGGGAATGAGCAGTTCTTC
CASSRVGDSGNEQFF
>TRBJ1-2|.|.|TRBV28
TGTGCCAGCTATGACAGCGCTAACTATGGCTACACCTTC
CASYDSANYGYTF
>TRBJ1-5|.|.|TRBV19
TGTGCCAGTAAGGTGCCAGGTGATCAGCCCCAGCATTTT
CASKVPGDQPQHF
>TRBJ2-4|.|.|TRBV21-1
TGTGCCAGCAGCAAAGCCCCAGAAATAGCCAAAAACATTCAGTACTTC
CASSKAPEIAKNIQYF
>TRBJ2-7|.|.|TRBV2
TGTGCCAGCAGTGTCGGGGGAGGGGGCGAGCAGTACTTC
CASSVGGGGEQYF
>TRBJ1-6|.|few|TRBV2
TGTGCCAGCAGTGGAAGTTGGGCAAGTAGGAATTCACCCCTCCACTTT
CASSGSWASRNSPLHF
>TRBJ1-2|.|.|TRBV5-5
TGTGCCAGCAGTACGCAGGGCTCCTATGGCTACACCTTC
CASSTQGSYGYTF
>TRBJ2-1|TRBD2|.|TRBV10-2
TGCGCCAGCAGCTATCTAGCGGGCTCCTACAATGAGCAGTTCTTC
CASSYLAGSYNEQFF
>TRBJ2-5|.|.|TRBV7-2
TGTGCCAGCAGCCCACCAGCGGGCTCACAAGAGACCCAGTACTTC
CASSPPAGSQETQYF
>TRBJ1-5|TRBD1|few|TRBV6-1
TGTGCCAGCAGTGGAGACGGACAGGCCCATAGCAATCAGCCCCAGCATTTT
CASSGDGQAHSNQPQHF
>TRBJ1-1|TRBD1|.|TRBV7-3
TGTGCCAGCAGCCCAGAACAGGGGCGACGGACTGAAGCTTTCTTT
CASSPEQGRRTEAFF
>TRBJ2-7|.|.|TRBV6-6
TGTGCCAGCAGGAGGGGGGGGGCGGGCTACGAGCAGTACTTC
CASRRGGAGYEQYF
>TRBJ2-6|TRBD2|.|TRBV5-1
TGCGCCAGCAGCTTGTGGACTAGCGAATCGTCTGGGGCCAACGTCCTGACTTTC
CASSLWTSESSGANVLTF
>TRBJ2-3|TRBD2|.|TRBV7-2
TGTGCCAGCAGCTTACTCGGGGGGGCAGATACGCAGTATTTT
CASSLLGGADTQYF
>TRBJ1-4|.|.|TRBV28
TGTGCCAGCAGGTTATTCCGGACTAATGAAAAACTGTTTTTT
CASRLFRTNEKLFF
>TRBJ2-5|TRBD1|.|TRBV27
TGTGCCACCCAACCGGGACAGGGGAAAGAGACCCAGTACTTC
CATQPGQGKETQYF
>TRBJ2-3|.|.|TRBV5-6
TGTGCCAGCAGCACGTCCCGGGGAGATACGCAGTATTTT
CASSTSRGDTQYF
>TRBJ2-7|.|.|TRBV7-2
TGTGCCAGCAGCTTAGCGGGGAGAACCTACGAGCAGTACTTC
CASSLAGRTYEQYF
>TRBJ1-4|.|.|TRBV6-5
TGTGCCAGCAGTTCGGGCGGGAAGAATGAAAAACTGTTTTTT
CASSSGGKNEKLFF
>TRBJ1-4|TRBD1|.|TRBV2
TGTGCCACCTCCGGGACAGGAAATGAAAAACTGTTTTTT
CATSGTGNEKLFF
>TRBJ2-7|TRBD2|once|TRBV6-1
TGTGCCAGCAGCGAAATAGCGGGGACCCTCCTAGGAAGATACGAGCAGTACTTC
CASSEIAGTLLGRYEQYF
>TRBJ2-7|TRBD1|few|TRBV27
TGTGCCAGCAGTCCACGACAGGGGGCCAGTTACGAGCAGTACTTC
CASSPRQGASYEQYF
>TRBJ1-2|.|once|TRBV19
TGTGCCAGTAAAAGACAAATCACTGTCCCCTATGGCTACACCTTC
CASKRQITVPYGYTF
>TRBJ1-4|TRBD1|few|TRBV19
TGTGCCAGTAGTATTGGACAGGGATGGGAAAAACTGTTTTTT
CASSIGQGWEKLFF
>TRBJ1-3|.|.|TRBV2
TGTGCCAGCAGCACGGACAGCGCCTCTGGAAACACCATATATTTT
CASSTDSASGNTIYF
>TRBJ2-3|.|.|TRBV5-1
TGCGCCAGCAGCCTGGGATCGGGGGTAGATACGCAGTATTTT
CASSLGSGVDTQYF
>TRBJ1-1|.|.|TRBV5-8
TGTGCCAGCAGCTACTCAGGGCTGACAGCGGAAGCTTTCTTT
CASSYSGLTAEAFF
>TRBJ2-4|.|.|TRBV19
TGTGCCAGTAGTAGTTGGGCGAACATTCAGTACTTC
CASSSWANIQYF
>TRBJ1-2|TRBD1|once|TRBV27
TGTGCCAGCAGTTTGGGGCAGGGGGCAAACTATGGCTACACCTTC
CASSLGQGANYGYTF
>TRBJ2-1|TRBD1|few|TRBV27
TGTGCCAGCAGTTCCCGGACAGGGGTCCGCTCCTACAATGAGCAGTTCTTC
CASSSRTGVRSYNEQFF
>TRBJ1-4|.|.|TRBV7-9
TGTTCCAGCAGCCCCTTTAATGAAAAACTGTTTTTT
CSSSPFNEKLFF
>TRBJ1-3|.|.|TRBV27
TGTGCCAGCAAATTGCGAGGGTCTGGAAACACCATATATTTT
CASKLRGSGNTIYF
>TRBJ2-2|TRBD2|.|TRBV5-6
TGTGCCAGCAGCTTGATCAGCGGGGGGAACACCGGGGAGCTGTTTTTT
CASSLISGGNTGELFF
>TRBJ1-2|.|.|TRBV7-2
TGTGCCAGCAGCCCCGACAAGAACTATGGCTACACCTTC
CASSPDKNYGYTF
>TRBJ2-7|TRBD1|once|TRBV12-5
TGTGCTAGTGGTCTTTCGGGACAGGGGGCTTGCGAGCAGTACTTC
CASGLSGQGACEQYF
>TRBJ2-5|TRBD2|.|TRBV4-2
TGTGCCAGCAGCCAAGAGGGCGGCGGGACTAGCGAGACCCAGTACTTC
CASSQEGGGTSETQYF
>TRBJ1-5|TRBD1|.|TRBV7-9
TGTGCCAGCAGCTTAATGACAGGGGGCGGGAATCAGCCCCAGCATTTT
CASSLMTGGGNQPQHF
>TRBJ1-1|.|.|TRBV5-1
TGCGCCAGCAGTCGGCGGCGGGGGCTGAACACTGAAGCTTTCTTT
CASSRRRGLNTEAFF
>TRBJ1-1|.|.|TRBV6-1
TGTGCCAGCAGTGACCAGGGGCAGGATGAAGCTTTCTTT
CASSDQGQDEAFF
>TRBJ1-2|TRBD1|.|TRBV6-6
TGTGCCAGCAGTTCCGGACAGGGAGGTGGCTACACCTTC
CASSSGQGGGYTF
>TRBJ2-3|TRBD1|few|TRBV4-1
TGCGCCAGCAGCTTTCGAACCAATACAGGGGGGACAGATACGCAGTATTTT
CASSFRTNTGGTDTQYF